The 16 T cell receptor beta chains in this list originate from one sample, sequenced in a study of beta chain features in type 1 diabetes. Expressed TCRB transcripts were sequenced after all isolated RNA was converted to cDNA. Only in-frame clones appear in the TCRdb table, and some are missing; sequencing was by immunoSEQ multiplex PCR. The table includes approximately 170,000 clones, roughly 9% detected once. The specimen was central memory CD4+ T cells from blood. These receptors were obtained from a woman under 30 in good health.

This clone was counted a few times. V gene TRBV7-2 combines with J gene TRBJ2-3; maybe TRBD2 (7 bases). This CDR3 is 16 amino acids long. V lost 1 base and J lost 2, with 13 bases in between. Germline lookup yields CDR1 SGHTA and CDR2 FQGNSA. The CDR3 sequence: CASSLGGGTYTDTQYF. The CDR3 bases are TGTGCCAGCAGCTTAGGGGGGGGCACATACACAGATACGCAGTATTTT.

This clone was seen a handful of times. The rearrangement uses TRBV29-1 and TRBJ1-1; TRBD1 matches at 9 bases. J gave up 6 bases and V 6 bases, and 5 bases lay outside the gene matches. Germline assignment: CDR1 SQVTM and CDR2 ANQGSEA. This CDR3 spans 12 amino acids. CDR3 sequence: CSVPQGAAEAFF. CDR3 coding DNA: TGCAGCGTGCCACAGGGGGCCGCTGAAGCTTTCTTT.

V gene TRBV9 combines with J gene TRBJ2-2; tentatively, D is TRBD2 (6 bases). V was pared by 0 bases and J by 8 bases, with 17 bases between. The CDR3 has 16 amino acids. Looked up from germline, CDR1 is SGDLS and CDR2 is YYNGEE. CDR3 coding DNA: TGTGCCAGCAGCGTAGCTCGGAATAGCGGTGGGGGGGAGCTGTTTTTT. This codes for CASSVARNSGGGELFF.

This clone was found a few times. CDR3 protein: CASLSQETQYF. The CDR3 DNA reads as TGTGCCAGCCTCAGCCAAGAGACCCAGTACTTC. The chain is built from TRBV2 and TRBJ2-5, with unresolved D. The length of the CDR3 is 11 residues. Looked up from germline, CDR1 is SNHLY and CDR2 is FYNNEI. Trimming shortened V by 8 bases and J by 1 base, and 5 bases separated the two germline ends.

This clone was observed once. Other DNA sequences within the sample encode an identical CDR3. This chain connects TRBV9 to TRBJ2-3; D remains ambiguous. Trimming removed 2 bases from V and 2 bases from J, with 6 bases in between. Germline V gives CDR1 SGDLS, CDR2 YYNGEE. The CDR3 is 13 amino acids. CDR3: CASSVGVTDTQYF. For the CDR3, the DNA is TGTGCCAGCAGCGTCGGTGTCACAGATACGCAGTATTTT.

This clone was observed a few times. The genes are TRBV18 and TRBJ2-3; 8 bases match TRBD2. CDR3 length: 16 amino acids. Losses at the gene ends were 5 bases for V and 2 bases for J; bases not matched to a gene: 9. From germline, CDR1 is KGHSH and CDR2 LQKENI. The CDR3 is CASSIQSGGATDTQYF. In nucleotides, the CDR3 is TGTGCCAGCTCAATTCAGAGCGGGGGCGCCACAGATACGCAGTATTTT.

V is TRBV18 and J is TRBJ2-2; possibly TRBD2 for D (5 bases). This CDR3 region has 16 residues. The V end was cut by 1 base, the J end by 7 bases, with 16 bases between. Germline lookup yields CDR1 KGHSH and CDR2 LQKENI. The CDR3 protein is CASSPQGVLGGGELFF. Written as DNA, the CDR3 is TGTGCCAGCTCACCACAGGGAGTTCTAGGAGGCGGGGAGCTGTTTTTT.

The J gene is TRBJ1-1, the V gene TRBV2, with TRBD1 identical over 8 bases. Germline CDR1 and CDR2: SNHLY and FYNNEI. With 7 bases clipped from V and 10 bases from J, the junction kept 8 bases outside the gene matches. CDR3 length: 12 amino acids. In DNA form, the CDR3 reads TGTGCCAGCACATTGGACAGGGACGGAGCTTTCTTT. Its protein product is CASTLDRDGAFF.

This clone was detected a few times. The chain links TRBV25-1 to TRBJ2-5; tentatively, D is TRBD2 (6 bases). The CDR3 sequence is 15 residues long. Deletions cut 2 bases from V and 8 bases from J, with 18 bases between. The germline gives CDR1 MGHDK, CDR2 SYGVNS. The CDR3 DNA follows: TGTGCCAGCAGTGAAGTTGGGGACTTAGCAGCTACCCAGTACTTC. As protein: CASSEVGDLAATQYF. Full variable domain (outside the CDR3, taken from reference TRBV25-1 and TRBJ2-5): EADIYQTPRYLVIGTGKKITLECSQTMGHDKMYWYQQDPGMELHLIHYSYGVNSTEKGDLSSESTVSRIRTEHFPLTLESARPSHTSQYLCASSEVGDLAATQYFGPGTRLLVL.

This clone has a handful of counts. V usage is TRBV5-4 and J usage is TRBJ1-1, with unresolved D. CDR1 is SGHNT, CDR2 YYREEE, per germline (reference sequence). CDR3 length equals 14 residues. The V and J ends lost 5 bases and 1 base respectively, with 12 bases between them. CDR3 sequence (DNA): TGTGCCAGCAGAGATGAGACGGGGAACACTGAAGCTTTCTTT. Translating gives CASRDETGNTEAFF.

The rearrangement joins TRBV9 to TRBJ2-5; perhaps TRBD2 as D (6 bases). Germline loops: CDR1 SGDLS, CDR2 YYNGEE. The CDR3 runs to 15 residues. V was pared by 3 bases and J by 0 bases, with 12 bases between. The CDR3 coding sequence is TGTGCCAGCAGCGCGTACGGGGGAGACCAAGAGACCCAGTACTTC. Its translation: CASSAYGGDQETQYF.

This clone was counted only a few times. This chain joins TRBV5-6 and TRBJ1-1, with TRBD1 matching 9 bases. The CDR3 runs to 15 residues. J was trimmed by 4 bases and V by 3 bases; bases with no gene match: 7. Germline CDR1 SGHDT, CDR2 YYEEEE. The CDR3 is CASSSLTGGITEAFF. In DNA, the CDR3 is TGTGCCAGCAGCTCCCTGACAGGGGGAATCACTGAAGCTTTCTTT.

The table lists this clone with a few counts. The chain joins TRBV6-1 to TRBJ1-5, with D unclear. Deletions cut 3 bases from V and 6 bases from J, with 15 bases between. The CDR3 runs 15 residues. Germline V lookup: CDR1 MNHNS, CDR2 SASEGT. In DNA form, the CDR3 reads TGTGCCAGCAGTGATAGAGGCCCCTTTGGTCAGCCCCAGCATTTT. The encoded protein is CASSDRGPFGQPQHF.

Worth noting for this clone: The sample holds other DNA sequences that translate to the same CDR3. This sequence joins TRBV7-2 and TRBJ1-1; tentatively, D is TRBD1 (5 bases). Trimming removed 4 bases from V and 1 base from J, with 7 bases in between. Germline CDR1 SGHTA, CDR2 FQGNSA. The CDR3 covers 13 residues. CDR3 region: CASSSQGNTEAFF. In DNA, the CDR3 is TGTGCCAGCAGCTCTCAGGGGAACACTGAAGCTTTCTTT.

V and J are TRBV4-1 and TRBJ2-2, with D possibly matching TRBD1 (5 bases). Germline assignment: CDR1 MGHRA and CDR2 YSYEKL. Between the trimmed V and J ends, which lost 1 base and 4 bases, there was a span of 7 bases. This CDR3 has 14 amino acids. CDR3 residues: CASSQGQFTGELFF. CDR3 sequence (DNA): TGCGCCAGCAGCCAAGGACAGTTCACCGGGGAGCTGTTTTTT.

The chain employs TRBV30 and TRBJ1-4; weak D call: TRBD1 (6 bases). The CDR3 consists of 13 residues. Trimming stripped 5 bases from V and 8 bases from J, with 15 bases between. Germline CDR1 reads GTSNPN; CDR2 reads SVGIG (reference sequence). CDR3 amino acids: CAWQRGGSEKLFF. The CDR3 coding sequence is TGTGCCTGGCAAAGGGGGGGAAGCGAAAAACTGTTTTTT.